The 29 T cell receptor beta chains reported below all come from one sample, sequenced in a study of T-cell reconstitution after alpha-beta-depleted transplantation in children. Unique molecular identifiers were incorporated into the prepared TCRbeta library. A single record per CDR3 protein comes from TCRdb applying MiXCR to the PCR reads. The table records 500,000 or so distinct CDR3 sequences, about an eighth of them present only once. The sample consisted of PBMCs, mostly from graft donor cells, taken 180 days after TCRalphabeta/CD19-depleted stem cell transplant. Receptors were obtained from a female patient between 2 and 10 years old who had a stem cell transplant for aplastic anemia, so the T cells may come from the graft donor.

The J gene is TRBJ2-1, the V gene TRBV4-1; D is unclear. V was pared by 6 bases and J by 7 bases, with 25 bases between. This CDR3 region has 17 residues. From germline, CDR1 is MGHRA and CDR2 YSYEKL. The CDR3: CASSHVPVAHPANEQFF. CDR3 in DNA: TGCGCCAGCAGTCACGTCCCCGTAGCACACCCGGCGAATGAGCAGTTCTTC.

The rearrangement joins TRBV28 to TRBJ2-6; the D call may be TRBD1 or TRBD2 (7 bases each). V gave up 11 bases and J gave up 4 bases, with 18 bases separating them. The CDR3 spans 15 residues. The V gene's germline CDR1 is MDHEN and CDR2 SYDVKM. This chain's CDR3 is CAGGSGGAGANVLTF. The CDR3 bases are TGTGCCGGAGGCTCAGGGGGGGCAGGGGCCAACGTCCTGACTTTC.

Ten or more counts support this clonotype. J is TRBJ2-1 and V is TRBV5-1; TRBD2 matches at 11 bases. The CDR3 is 17 residues long. The germline gives CDR1 SGHRS, CDR2 YFSETQ. V shed 0 bases, J shed 4 bases, and the junction held 6 bases outside the gene matches. This chain's CDR3 is CASSLGLGLAAYNEQFF. CDR3 sequence (DNA): TGCGCCAGCAGCTTGGGTTTGGGACTAGCGGCTTACAATGAGCAGTTCTTC.

This clonotype was found many times. The J gene is TRBJ2-2, the V gene TRBV5-1; D not certain. CDR1 and CDR2 (germline): SGHRS, YFSETQ. The CDR3 length is 17 residues. The ends were cut back, 4 bases at V and 6 bases at J, with 22 bases in the middle. The CDR3 nucleotides are TGCGCCAGCAGCAGCCCCTTGGCGAGCGTGCGTCCCGGGGAGCTGTTTTTT. Amino acid sequence: CASSSPLASVRPGELFF.

CDR3 sequence (DNA): TGTGCCAGCGGACCTGAAGCTTTCTTT. Translating gives CASGPEAFF. The chain employs TRBV3-1 and TRBJ1-1; no definite D call. Germline V gives CDR1 LGHDT, CDR2 YNNKEL (reference sequence). The CDR3 is made up of 9 amino acids. V dropped 8 bases and J dropped 6 bases, with 4 bases sitting between them.

V usage is TRBV7-2 and J usage is TRBJ1-3; D is ambiguous. Trimming cost V 5 bases and J 0 bases, with 5 bases left between them. This CDR3 spans 13 amino acids. From germline, CDR1 is SGHTA and CDR2 FQGNSA. This CDR3 reads CASSTNSGNTIYF. For the CDR3, the DNA is TGTGCCAGCAGCACAAACTCTGGAAACACCATATATTTT.

The J gene is TRBJ1-4, the V gene TRBV29-1; D unresolved. The length of the CDR3 is 17 residues. V lost 0 bases, J lost 2 bases, and 16 bases lay in between. The V gene's germline CDR1 is SQVTM and CDR2 ANQGSEA. The CDR3 sequence is CSVEEGWGVETNEKLFF. CDR3 sequence (DNA): TGCAGCGTTGAAGAAGGATGGGGAGTGGAGACTAATGAAAAACTGTTTTTT.

A few counts support this clonotype. The chain recombines TRBV2 with TRBJ1-5; D uncertain. Per germline, CDR1 SNHLY and CDR2 FYNNEI. Trimming took off 3 bases at V and 3 bases at J, with 3 bases between the two ends. There are 12 residues in the CDR3. CDR3 sequence reads: CASSDYNQPQHF. The CDR3 nucleotides are TGTGCCAGCAGTGACTACAATCAGCCCCAGCATTTT. Together with reference TRBV2 and TRBJ1-5, the CDR3 gives the full variable domain: EPEVTQTPSHQVTQMGQEVILRCVPISNHLYFYWYRQILGQKVEFLVSFYNNEISEKSEIFDDQFSVERPDGSNFTLKIRSTKLEDSAMYFCASSDYNQPQHFGDGTRLSIL.

This clonotype was recorded a few times. The chain uses TRBV6-2 or TRBV6-3 and TRBJ1-5; D may be TRBD1 (6 bases). The CDR3 spans 16 residues. Per germline, CDR1 MNHEY and CDR2 SVGEGT. The V end was cut by 8 bases, the J end by 0 bases, with 17 bases between. The CDR3 loop is CASWGIQGNSNQPQHF. The DNA of the CDR3 is TGTGCCAGCTGGGGTATACAGGGCAATAGCAATCAGCCCCAGCATTTT.

The chain employs TRBV11-1 and TRBJ2-6; 8 bases map to TRBD2. With V trimmed by 0 bases and J by 0 bases, 10 bases remained unmatched. The germline V gene encodes CDR1 SGHAT and CDR2 FQDESV (reference sequence). CDR3 size: 20 residues. CDR3 in DNA: TGTGCCAGCAGCTTAGCGTTCGGGCTAGCGGGCGCCTCTGGGGCCAACGTCCTGACTTTC. Its translation is CASSLAFGLAGASGANVLTF.

This clonotype was detected only a few times. This chain links TRBV13 with TRBJ2-3, with D unresolved. Germline CDR1 is PRHDT and CDR2 is FYEKMQ (reference sequence). The CDR3 covers 15 residues. V dropped 0 bases and J dropped 0 bases, with 7 bases sitting between them. CDR3 in amino acids: CASSLGFGSTDTQYF. The DNA for the CDR3 is TGTGCCAGCAGCTTAGGATTTGGTAGCACAGATACGCAGTATTTT.

V and J are TRBV7-9 and TRBJ2-1; D is unclear. Germline CDR1 reads SEHNR; CDR2 reads FQNEAQ (reference sequence). Trimming took off 5 bases at V and 7 bases at J, with 9 bases between the two ends. The CDR3 length is 12 residues. The CDR3 here is CASSRDLNEQFF. The CDR3 DNA sequence: TGTGCCAGCAGCCGAGATCTAAATGAGCAGTTCTTC.

The chain combines TRBV20-1 with TRBJ2-3; D ambiguous. From germline, CDR1 is DFQATT and CDR2 SNEGSKA (reference sequence). CDR3 length equals 14 residues. V lost 1 base and J lost 10, with 18 bases in between. The CDR3 here is CSARAPRSHNPQYF. The CDR3 DNA follows: TGCAGTGCTAGAGCCCCCCGGTCGCATAACCCGCAGTATTTT.

This clonotype has only a few counts. The chain employs TRBV5-6 and TRBJ1-5; no clear D gene. The CDR3 is made up of 16 amino acids. Trimming took 4 bases from V and 1 from J, leaving 15 bases between them. Germline V lookup: CDR1 SGHDT, CDR2 YYEEEE. CDR3 amino acids: CASSVPVQASNQPQHF. For the CDR3, the DNA is TGTGCCAGCAGCGTTCCGGTGCAAGCAAGCAATCAGCCCCAGCATTTT. The complete variable domain, with remaining parts taken from reference TRBV5-6 and TRBJ1-5, reads DAGVTQSPTHLIKTRGQQVTLRCSPKSGHDTVSWYQQALGQGPQFIFQYYEEEERQRGNFPDRFSGHQFPNYSSELNVNALLLGDSALYLCASSVPVQASNQPQHFGDGTRLSIL.

Many counts were recorded for this clonotype. V usage is TRBV7-9 and J usage is TRBJ2-7, with D possibly TRBD2 on 5 matching bases. Germline V lookup: CDR1 SEHNR, CDR2 FQNEAQ (reference sequence). The CDR3 has 17 amino acids. Trimming cost V 4 bases and J 3 bases, with 22 bases left between them. CDR3 sequence (DNA): TGTGCCAGCAGCTCTTGGCCTCCTCTCGGGGTGGGCTACGAGCAGTACTTC. Translation: CASSSWPPLGVGYEQYF.

This clonotype turned up a few times. The rearrangement uses TRBV12-3 or TRBV12-4 and TRBJ2-2; TRBD1 matches 11 bases. The V and J ends lost 5 bases and 7 bases, in that order; junction bases with no gene match: 9. The CDR3 is 16 residues long. The CDR3 reads CASSPGTGGKDGELFF. CDR3 nucleotides: TGTGCCAGCAGTCCCGGGACAGGGGGTAAGGACGGGGAGCTGTTTTTT.

This clonotype appeared a few times. The chain uses TRBV7-2 and TRBJ2-1; D unclear. Germline V gives CDR1 SGHTA, CDR2 FQGNSA. Trimming took 3 bases from V and 2 from J, leaving 8 bases between them. The CDR3 runs to 14 residues. CDR3: CASSFRIPYNEQFF. CDR3 in DNA: TGTGCCAGCAGCTTTCGTATACCCTACAATGAGCAGTTCTTC.

The rearrangement links TRBV12-3 or TRBV12-4 to TRBJ2-1; D may correspond to TRBD1 or TRBD2 (6 bases each). V lost 11 bases, J lost 6 bases, and 23 bases lay in between. The CDR3 has 15 residues. The CDR3 DNA is TGTGCCGGGGCCGTTTTGGGGGGCACAGGCAATGAGCAGTTCTTC. Translation: CAGAVLGGTGNEQFF.

In its sample, this clonotype was seen a few times. This chain's CDR3 is CASSQGHPNTGELFF. DNA for the CDR3: TGTGCCAGCAGCCAAGGCCACCCGAACACCGGGGAGCTGTTTTTT. The gene calls are TRBV4-2 and TRBJ2-2, with no clear D. The CDR3 is 15 residues long. The germline CDR1 and CDR2 sequences are LGHNA and YNFKEQ. The V end lost 1 base, the J end lost 0 bases, and 6 bases lay between the germline ends.

This clonotype was recorded many times. The rearrangement uses TRBV27 and TRBJ2-5; 9 bases agree with TRBD2. Trimming cost V 6 bases and J 13 bases; bases outside gene matches: 15. CDR1 and CDR2 (germline): MNHEY, SMNVEV (reference sequence). This CDR3 region has 14 residues. CDR3 region: CASSPKLAGGGWYF. In DNA, the CDR3 is TGTGCCAGCAGCCCCAAACTAGCGGGTGGAGGCTGGTACTTC.

This clonotype has more than one count but fewer than ten. The rearrangement uses TRBV7-8 and TRBJ1-4; D ambiguous. Germline V gene sequence: CDR1 SGHVS, CDR2 FQNEAQ. Trimming cost V 1 base and J 4 bases, with 13 bases left between them. CDR3 length: 16 amino acids. The CDR3 DNA sequence: TGTGCCAGCAGCTTAGATGGGCTCGGCCTTAATGAAAAACTGTTTTTT. This sequence encodes CASSLDGLGLNEKLFF.

This chain connects TRBV7-9 to TRBJ2-7, with D unclear. This CDR3 has 12 residues. Trimming stripped 4 bases from V and 5 bases from J, with 9 bases between. Germline V gives CDR1 SEHNR, CDR2 FQNEAQ (reference sequence). In DNA, the CDR3 is TGTGCCAGCAGCTCTCACAACCACGAGCAGTACGTC. Translation: CASSSHNHEQYV.

The rearrangement links TRBV9 to TRBJ1-5; D unresolved. From germline, CDR1 is SGDLS and CDR2 YYNGEE. The V end lost 0 bases, the J end lost 5 bases, and 12 bases lay between the germline ends. The CDR3 loop spans 15 amino acids. CDR3 DNA: TGTGCCAGCAGCGTAGATTCGGGAACCTATCAGCCCCAGCATTTT. Amino acids: CASSVDSGTYQPQHF.

This clonotype was seen ten or more times. The rearrangement links TRBV24-1 to TRBJ2-7, with 7 bases lining up with TRBD1. Germline lookup yields CDR1 KGHDR and CDR2 SFDVKD. The CDR3 covers 14 residues. Trimming cost V 3 bases and J 3 bases; bases outside gene matches: 4. The CDR3 region is CATSDRRDSYEQYV. As DNA, the CDR3 is TGTGCCACCAGTGATCGTCGGGACAGCTACGAGCAGTACGTC.

The chain combines TRBV14 with TRBJ1-5; no reliable D call. The germline gives CDR1 SGHDN, CDR2 FVKESK. V lost 2 bases, J lost 4 bases, and 12 bases lay in between. The CDR3 sequence is 15 residues long. Written as DNA, the CDR3 is TGTGCCAGCAGCCAAAAGGACGCGGGAAATCAGCCCCAGCATTTT. Translation: CASSQKDAGNQPQHF.

The chain uses TRBV6-5 and TRBJ1-1; D gene unclear. Germline CDR1 and CDR2: MNHEY and SVGAGI. V was shortened by 2 bases and J by 0 bases, with 7 bases between the two germline ends. The CDR3 covers 14 residues. The CDR3 DNA reads TGTGCCAGCAGTTACATGGACCTGAACACTGAAGCTTTCTTT. This sequence encodes CASSYMDLNTEAFF.

V is TRBV15 and J is TRBJ2-1; TRBD2 matches at 14 bases. With V trimmed by 3 bases and J by 2 bases, 6 bases remained unmatched. The CDR3 sequence is 18 residues long. Germline V gene lookup returns CDR1 LNHNV and CDR2 YYDKDF (reference sequence). In DNA, the CDR3 is TGTGCCACCAGCAGTCTCGGACTAGCGGGAGGACCCTACAATGAGCAGTTCTTC. This sequence encodes CATSSLGLAGGPYNEQFF.

This clonotype was observed a few times. The genes are TRBV20-1 and TRBJ2-3; no reliable D call. The germline V gene encodes CDR1 DFQATT and CDR2 SNEGSKA (reference sequence). The CDR3 has 13 amino acids. V gave up 3 bases and J gave up 7 bases, with 14 bases separating them. CDR3 residues: CSASLTRSYTQYF. CDR3 DNA sequence: TGCAGTGCTAGTCTCACAAGGAGCTATACGCAGTATTTT.

This clonotype was detected only a few times. The CDR3 spells CASSAQGAIGTEAFF. The CDR3 DNA is TGTGCCAGCAGCGCACAGGGGGCGATCGGGACTGAAGCTTTCTTT. The chain links TRBV6-1 to TRBJ1-1, with 9 bases aligning to TRBD1. Germline lookup yields CDR1 MNHNS and CDR2 SASEGT. The V segment lost 6 bases and the J segment 5 bases; nucleotides outside the gene matches: 10. The CDR3 has 15 residues.